This TCR beta chain stems from a study of shared clonotypes between healthy human individuals. The overall study: A few men and a couple of women, aged 18 to 49, were donors. Study-level points and caveats: Rarefaction gave evidence that sorted-subset sequencing remained incomplete despite large depth.

As concerns this clone: The target antigen is unknown. The sample has other DNA sequences that encode this CDR3 too.

The naive CD8 subset, CD45RO-negative cells positively selected for CCR7, excluded terminally differentiated effector memory CD45RA+ cells. The CDR3 is made up of 15 amino acids. The germline V and J ends were trimmed by 0 bases and 0 bases, with 6 bases remaining between them. CDR1 is SGDLS and CDR2 is YYNGEE in the germline V gene. Profiling relied on immunoSEQ multiplex PCR, and the TCRdb table lists in-frame clones only, not all of them. The table includes about 1,800,000 clones, about 95% detected once. The sample comprised naive CD8+ T cells sorted from blood. This clonotype was sampled from a young man in good health. V and J are TRBV9 and TRBJ1-4; no firm D call. The chain's CDR3 is CASSVGAATNEKLFF. CDR3 sequence (DNA): TGTGCCAGCAGCGTAGGAGCTGCAACTAATGAAAAACTGTTTTTT.